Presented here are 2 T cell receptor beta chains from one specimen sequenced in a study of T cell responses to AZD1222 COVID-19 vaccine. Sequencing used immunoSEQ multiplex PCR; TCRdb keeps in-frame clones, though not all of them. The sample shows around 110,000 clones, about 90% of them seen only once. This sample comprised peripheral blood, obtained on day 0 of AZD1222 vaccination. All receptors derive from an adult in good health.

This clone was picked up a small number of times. CDR3 residues: CASSGISMDTQYF. CDR3 in DNA: TGTGCCAGCAGTGGGATCAGTATGGATACGCAGTATTTT. The chain combines TRBV27 with TRBJ2-3; D remains unclear. Trimming left V 5 bases short and J 6 bases short, with 12 bases between. The CDR3 has 13 residues. Looked up from germline, CDR1 is MNHEY and CDR2 is SMNVEV (reference sequence).

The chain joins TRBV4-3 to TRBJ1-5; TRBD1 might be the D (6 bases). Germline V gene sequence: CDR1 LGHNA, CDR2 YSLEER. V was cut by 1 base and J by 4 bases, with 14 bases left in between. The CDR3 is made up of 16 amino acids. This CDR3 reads CASSQGRRGVNQPQHF. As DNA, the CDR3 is TGCGCCAGCAGCCAAGGGCGCAGGGGAGTTAATCAGCCCCAGCATTTT.